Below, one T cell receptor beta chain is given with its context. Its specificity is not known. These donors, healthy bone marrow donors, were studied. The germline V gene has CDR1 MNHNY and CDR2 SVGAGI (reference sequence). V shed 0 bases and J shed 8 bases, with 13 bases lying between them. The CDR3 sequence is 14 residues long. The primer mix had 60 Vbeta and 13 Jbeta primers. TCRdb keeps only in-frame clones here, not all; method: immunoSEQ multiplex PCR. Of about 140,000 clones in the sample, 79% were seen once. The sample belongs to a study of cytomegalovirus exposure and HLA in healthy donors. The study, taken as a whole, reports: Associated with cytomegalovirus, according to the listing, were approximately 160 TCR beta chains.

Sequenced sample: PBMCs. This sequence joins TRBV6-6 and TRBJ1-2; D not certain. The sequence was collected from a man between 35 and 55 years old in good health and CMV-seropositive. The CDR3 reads CASSYSPEPGGYTF. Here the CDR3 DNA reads TGTGCCAGCAGTTACTCGCCCGAGCCCGGGGGCTACACCTTC.